The 3 T cell receptor beta chains below all came from one sample that was sequenced in a study of Graves' ophthalmopathy and Graves' hyperthyroidism. Amplification of the TCR beta CDR3 regions used RNA transcripts (as template). The authors performed first-round RT-PCR with HTBI primers and then a second-round multiplex PCR. One entry per CDR3 protein, called by TCRdb with MiXCR from the multiplex PCR reads. This table holds approximately 700,000 distinct CDR3 sequences, 35% to 50% found once. Source material: peripheral blood. All receptors come from an adult man with Graves' ophthalmopathy.

This clonotype was recorded once. The rearrangement joins TRBV6-6 to TRBJ2-7, with 8 bases identical to TRBD2. V lost 5 bases and J lost 3; bases outside the gene matches: 9. Germline CDR1 and CDR2: MNHNY and SVGAGI (reference sequence). The CDR3 runs to 15 residues. The CDR3 DNA is TGTGCCAGCAGTACCGACCGGGGGGGGGTCTACGAGCAGTACTTC. Translated: CASSTDRGGVYEQYF.

The rearrangement uses TRBV25-1 and TRBJ1-6, with D perhaps matching TRBD1 (6 bases). V was trimmed by 6 bases and J by 7 bases, leaving 13 bases between them. From germline, CDR1 is MGHDK and CDR2 SYGVNS. CDR3 length: 14 amino acids. CDR3 in amino acids: CASRPQGPNSPLHF. The CDR3 nucleotides read TGTGCCAGCAGGCCACAGGGACCCAATTCACCCCTCCACTTT.

This clonotype was detected many times. The chain carries TRBV19 and TRBJ1-5; D not resolved. Per germline, CDR1 LNHDA and CDR2 SQIVND (reference sequence). CDR3 length: 14 amino acids. The V gene lost 8 bases and the J gene lost 4 bases, with 15 bases spanning the gap. DNA of the CDR3: TGTGCCAGTGCCAGAGGACCACGTAATCAGCCCCAGCATTTT. Amino acids: CASARGPRNQPQHF.